This T cell receptor (beta chain) is drawn from a study of blood T cell repertoires in COVID-19. Study details: PBMCs, B-cell-depleted T cells, or T cells were the source of the cDNA or gDNA that made up the material.

Original analysis: Amplification with reference gene primers provided the estimates of nucleated cell counts. This table comes from immunoSEQ multiplex PCR, and its TCRdb copy is limited to in-frame clones, with some not included. Clonal size and the V and J genes are those of that table, whereas D and trimming came from the DNA. The table lists 100,000 to 120,000 clones, 75% to 85% of them singletons. This CDR3 is built from 17 residues. Germline assignment: CDR1 LNHDA and CDR2 SQIVND (reference sequence). The V end was cut by 2 bases, the J end by 1 base, with 17 bases between. The sequencing input was peripheral blood. The sequence was collected from a woman aged 55-70 years with acute or convalescent COVID-19. The chain uses TRBV19 and TRBJ1-1; possible D gene TRBD1, 5 bases. CDR3 sequence: CASSISDVGRENTEAFF. The CDR3 nucleotides are TGTGCCAGTAGTATAAGCGATGTCGGCAGGGAGAACACTGAAGCTTTCTTT.